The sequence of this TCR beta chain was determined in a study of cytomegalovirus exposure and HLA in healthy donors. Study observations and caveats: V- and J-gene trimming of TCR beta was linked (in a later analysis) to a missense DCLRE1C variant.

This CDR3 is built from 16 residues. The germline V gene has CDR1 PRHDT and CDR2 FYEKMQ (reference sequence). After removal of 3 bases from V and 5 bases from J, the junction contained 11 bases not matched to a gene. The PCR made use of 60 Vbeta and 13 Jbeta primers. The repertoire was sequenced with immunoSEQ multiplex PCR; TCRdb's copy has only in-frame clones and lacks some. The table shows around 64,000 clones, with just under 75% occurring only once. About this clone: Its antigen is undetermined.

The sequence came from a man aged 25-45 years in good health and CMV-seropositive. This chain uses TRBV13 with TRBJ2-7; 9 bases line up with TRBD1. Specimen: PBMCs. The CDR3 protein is CASSLGLRDRAHEQYF. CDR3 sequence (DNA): TGTGCCAGCAGCTTGGGGCTCCGGGACAGGGCCCACGAGCAGTACTTC.